The 28 T cell receptor beta chains given below trace back to one sample, sequenced in a study of cytomegalovirus exposure and HLA in healthy donors. A multiplex PCR was run with 60 Vbeta primers and 13 Jbeta primers. Assay: immunoSEQ multiplex PCR; the TCRdb copy retains only in-frame clones and omits some. The table shows about 96,000 clones, with 70% to 85% occurring only once. The sequenced sample was PBMCs. These receptors originate from a man aged 25 to 40 in good health and CMV-seronegative.

The chain couples TRBV6-6 to TRBJ1-1; maybe TRBD1 (5 bases). V shed 0 bases and J shed 1 base, with 9 bases lying between them. Germline V gene sequence: CDR1 MNHNY, CDR2 SVGAGI (reference sequence). The CDR3 is 15 residues long. CDR3 loop: CASSYSRGTNTEAFF. CDR3 DNA: TGTGCCAGCAGTTACTCTCGGGGGACGAACACTGAAGCTTTCTTT.

V and J are TRBV5-6 and TRBJ1-4; the D gene is possibly TRBD1 (6 bases). This CDR3 has 17 amino acids. The V gene's germline CDR1 is SGHDT and CDR2 YYEEEE. Trimming removed 2 bases from V and 0 bases from J, with 14 bases in between. The DNA for the CDR3 is TGTGCCAGCAGCTTAGGGGGATTTGCTACAACTAATGAAAAACTGTTTTTT. This sequence encodes CASSLGGFATTNEKLFF.

The chain couples TRBV6-5 to TRBJ1-4; TRBD1 might be the D (6 bases). The germline CDR1 and CDR2 sequences are MNHEY and SVGAGI. The CDR3 totals 16 residues. Trimming removed 0 bases at V and 3 bases at J, with 11 bases between. CDR3 DNA: TGTGCCAGCAGTTACTCCGGGGGGCAGGCTAATGAAAAACTGTTTTTT. It yields the protein CASSYSGGQANEKLFF.

V is TRBV29-1 and J is TRBJ1-1; D gene unclear. CDR1 and CDR2 from the germline V gene are SQVTM and ANQGSEA. The CDR3 totals 13 residues. Trimming left V 7 bases short and J 0 bases short, with 12 bases between. CDR3 bases: TGCAGCGCAGGAGGAGGGATGAACACTGAAGCTTTCTTT. Translation gives CSAGGGMNTEAFF.

The chain's CDR3 is CASSLDSPNYGYTF. CDR3 in DNA: TGCGCCAGCAGCTTGGACAGCCCTAACTATGGCTACACCTTC. The chain has TRBV5-1 and TRBJ1-2; D is unclear. Germline CDR1 and CDR2: SGHRS and YFSETQ. V shed 0 bases and J shed 0 bases, with 6 bases lying between them. The CDR3 loop spans 14 amino acids.

This clone was counted between two and nine times. J is TRBJ2-2 and V is TRBV5-6; TRBD1 matches at 8 bases. V shed 5 bases, J shed 5 bases, and the junction held 11 bases outside the gene matches. Germline assignment: CDR1 SGHDT and CDR2 YYEEEE. The CDR3 extends over 16 amino acids. The CDR3 coding sequence is TGTGCCAGCAGGTGGACAGGGCCGGCCATGACCGGGGAGCTGTTTTTT. It translates to CASRWTGPAMTGELFF.

The CDR3 DNA reads TGTGCCAGTAGTATAGCCCACGGCAGGGCGCGCAATCAGCCCCAGCATTTT. It encodes CASSIAHGRARNQPQHF. This chain connects TRBV19 to TRBJ1-5, with D perhaps matching TRBD1 (5 bases). Trimming took 1 base from V and 2 from J, leaving 15 bases between them. The CDR3 spans 17 residues. CDR1 LNHDA and CDR2 SQIVND come from the germline V gene (reference sequence).

The table lists this clone with a few counts. This chain links TRBV2 with TRBJ1-1; TRBD1 matches at 10 bases. Looked up from germline, CDR1 is SNHLY and CDR2 is FYNNEI. This CDR3 spans 17 amino acids. V dropped 8 bases and J dropped 0; count of bases not matched to a gene: 12. The CDR3 sequence is CASEYFGQGGMNTEAFF. The DNA of the CDR3 is TGTGCCAGCGAGTATTTCGGACAGGGGGGAATGAACACTGAAGCTTTCTTT.

The chain uses TRBV9 and TRBJ1-1; D is uncertain. CDR3 length equals 13 residues. Germline CDR1 and CDR2: SGDLS and YYNGEE. With 3 bases removed from V and 4 bases from J, the gap between germline ends came to 10 bases. CDR3 bases: TGTGCCAGCAGCGCTCACCTCGGCACTGAAGCTTTCTTT. Amino acid sequence: CASSAHLGTEAFF.

The chain links TRBV28 to TRBJ1-2; no reliable D call. Germline CDR1 is MDHEN and CDR2 is SYDVKM. Trimming pared 5 bases from V and 8 bases from J, leaving 21 bases between. The CDR3 is 15 residues long. The CDR3 is CASSPAWEGQRGYTF. CDR3 nucleotide sequence: TGTGCCAGCAGTCCTGCCTGGGAGGGTCAGCGGGGCTACACCTTC.

The J gene is TRBJ2-7, the V gene TRBV2; tentative D call: TRBD2 (6 bases). The CDR3 runs to 12 residues. The germline CDR1 and CDR2 sequences are SNHLY and FYNNEI. V lost 8 bases to trimming and J lost 5 bases, with 13 bases between them. The CDR3 region is CASGGDMNEQYF. As DNA, the CDR3 is TGTGCCAGCGGAGGGGATATGAACGAGCAGTACTTC.

There are a few counts of this clone. The CDR3 sequence is CASQQGADQETQYF. The CDR3 DNA is TGTGCCAGCCAGCAAGGGGCAGATCAGGAGACCCAGTACTTC. This chain links TRBV5-6 with TRBJ2-5, with TRBD1 as a possible D gene (5 bases). The CDR3 totals 14 residues. CDR1 SGHDT and CDR2 YYEEEE come from the germline V gene. V lost 7 bases and J lost 5, with 18 bases in between. Together with reference TRBV5-6 and TRBJ2-5, the CDR3 gives the full variable domain: DAGVTQSPTHLIKTRGQQVTLRCSPKSGHDTVSWYQQALGQGPQFIFQYYEEEERQRGNFPDRFSGHQFPNYSSELNVNALLLGDSALYLCASQQGADQETQYFGPGTRLLVL.

About this clone: At one boundary the junction diverges from the germline segment, which might be a read error. The genes are TRBV7-7 and TRBJ2-2; 11 bases are shared with TRBD2. The CDR3 is 15 amino acids. CDR1 and CDR2 from the germline V gene are SSHAT and FNYEAQ (reference sequence). In DNA, the CDR3 is TGTGCTAGCAGCGCTAGCGGGGGGCGTCCCGGGGAGCTGTTTTTT. It encodes CASSASGGRPGELFF.

This chain joins TRBV7-6 and TRBJ2-6, with no clear D. CDR1 is SGHVS, CDR2 FNYEAQ, per germline. Deletions cut 2 bases from V and 0 bases from J, with 11 bases between. This CDR3 has 17 residues. Here the CDR3 reads CASSLFSIPSGANVLTF. The CDR3 region has the DNA TGTGCCAGCAGCTTATTCTCTATTCCCTCTGGGGCCAACGTCCTGACTTTC.

The gene calls are TRBV27 and TRBJ2-7, with TRBD1 matching over 7 bases. The CDR3 consists of 14 residues. J was trimmed by 2 bases and V by 5 bases; bases with no gene match: 6. Germline V gene lookup returns CDR1 MNHEY and CDR2 SMNVEV (reference sequence). CDR3 bases: TGTGCCAGCAGTACTCCGGGACAGACCTACGAGCAGTACTTC. Translation: CASSTPGQTYEQYF.

V is TRBV7-2 and J is TRBJ2-1, with 9 bases matching TRBD1. CDR1 SGHTA and CDR2 FQGNSA come from the germline V gene. The CDR3 runs to 13 residues. V lost 4 bases and J lost 6; bases outside the gene matches: 1. The CDR3 sequence: CASSSTGGNEQFF. For the CDR3, the DNA is TGTGCCAGCAGCTCGACAGGGGGCAATGAGCAGTTCTTC.

This chain connects TRBV2 to TRBJ2-3; 9 nucleotides match TRBD2. With 7 bases clipped from V and 1 base from J, the junction kept 6 bases outside the gene matches. Germline CDR1 SNHLY, CDR2 FYNNEI. The CDR3 loop spans 15 amino acids. The CDR3 region is CASTAGGIGTDTQYF. The CDR3, as DNA: TGTGCCAGCACGGCGGGGGGGATTGGCACAGATACGCAGTATTTT.

This clone was counted a few times. The rearrangement joins TRBV6-1 to TRBJ1-1, with 9 bases fitting TRBD1. CDR3 size: 15 residues. Germline V gene data show CDR1 as MNHNS and CDR2 as SASEGT. Trimming cost V 7 bases and J 1 base; bases outside gene matches: 7. Here the CDR3 DNA reads TGTGCCAGCATGGCCGGGACAGGGACGAACACTGAAGCTTTCTTT. Residues: CASMAGTGTNTEAFF.

The gene calls are TRBV28 and TRBJ1-1; D uncertain. Germline V gene data show CDR1 as MDHEN and CDR2 as SYDVKM. The V gene lost 6 bases and the J gene lost 3 bases, with 20 bases spanning the gap. The CDR3 is made up of 16 amino acids. CDR3 nucleotides: TGTGCCAGCAGCCCTGCACTCTCGGGATGGGACACTGAAGCTTTCTTT. This translates into CASSPALSGWDTEAFF.

A single count supports this clone. The rearrangement links TRBV6-5 to TRBJ1-1; D might be TRBD1 (6 bases). Germline values: CDR1 MNHEY, CDR2 SVGAGI. Trimming shortened V by 2 bases and J by 0 bases, and 10 bases separated the two germline ends. The CDR3 has 15 residues. The CDR3 loop reads CASSYPGTLNTEAFF. CDR3 nucleotides: TGTGCCAGCAGTTACCCTGGGACATTGAACACTGAAGCTTTCTTT.

This chain joins TRBV7-9 and TRBJ1-1; D possibly corresponds to TRBD1 (5 bases). This CDR3 comprises 15 residues. V was trimmed by 5 bases and J by 4 bases, leaving 17 bases between them. Germline V lookup: CDR1 SEHNR, CDR2 FQNEAQ (reference sequence). The CDR3 sequence is CASSSVQVSGTEAFF. The CDR3, as DNA: TGTGCCAGCAGCAGCGTACAGGTTTCGGGCACTGAAGCTTTCTTT.

The rearrangement uses TRBV5-4 and TRBJ2-7; 7 nucleotides align to TRBD1. The CDR3 runs 15 residues. The germline V gene encodes CDR1 SGHNT and CDR2 YYREEE (reference sequence). The ends lost 0 bases at V and 3 bases at J; junction bases unmatched: 6. The CDR3 nucleotides are TGTGCCAGCAGCTTGGCCGGGACAGCCGTCTACGAGCAGTACTTC. Protein sequence: CASSLAGTAVYEQYF.

This chain joins TRBV9 and TRBJ2-5, with D maybe TRBD2 (5 bases). Germline lookup yields CDR1 SGDLS and CDR2 YYNGEE. This CDR3 spans 15 amino acids. Trimming removed 3 bases from V and 1 base from J, with 13 bases in between. CDR3 DNA: TGTGCCAGCAGCGATGGGAGAAGTGTCCAAGAGACCCAGTACTTC. It specifies CASSDGRSVQETQYF.

V is TRBV14 and J is TRBJ2-1; D perhaps matches TRBD2 (5 bases). The germline V and J ends were trimmed by 3 bases and 5 bases, with 11 bases remaining between them. The CDR3 consists of 14 residues. In germline, CDR1 is SGHDN, CDR2 FVKESK. This CDR3 is CASSQPGLNNEQFF. The CDR3, as DNA: TGTGCCAGCAGCCAGCCGGGATTGAACAATGAGCAGTTCTTC.

V is TRBV7-2 and J is TRBJ1-1; the D gene is possibly TRBD1 (5 bases). The CDR3 sequence is 13 residues long. CDR1 and CDR2 (germline): SGHTA, FQGNSA. Trimming stripped 5 bases from V and 8 bases from J, with 15 bases between. The CDR3 region is CASSPGGAQEAFF. CDR3 DNA: TGTGCCAGCAGCCCGGGGGGAGCACAAGAAGCTTTCTTT.

The V gene is TRBV12-5, the J gene TRBJ2-1; D is possibly TRBD1 (6 bases). V was cut by 0 bases and J by 3 bases, with 9 bases left in between. The CDR3 extends over 15 amino acids. The V gene's germline CDR1 is LGHNT and CDR2 FRNRAP. For the CDR3, the DNA is TGTGCTAGTGGTTTGGTCAGCAGGGGCTACAATGAGCAGTTCTTC. It specifies CASGLVSRGYNEQFF. Full variable domain (rest looked up from reference TRBV12-5 and TRBJ2-1): DARVTQTPRHKVTEMGQEVTMRCQPILGHNTVFWYRQTMMQGLELLAYFRNRAPLDDSGMPKDRFSAEMPDATLATLKIQPSEPRDSAVYFCASGLVSRGYNEQFFGPGTRLTVL.

The CDR3 DNA follows: TGCGCCAGCACTCCAGTGGCAGGGAGGGCCGGGGAGCTGTTTTTT. Amino acid sequence: CASTPVAGRAGELFF. The chain uses TRBV5-1 and TRBJ2-2, with TRBD2 matching 7 bases. Germline V lookup: CDR1 SGHRS, CDR2 YFSETQ. Losses at the gene ends were 6 bases for V and 6 bases for J; bases not matched to a gene: 11. CDR3 length: 15 residues.

The J gene is TRBJ1-3, the V gene TRBV28; 7 positions agree with TRBD1. Unmatched junction bases numbered 5, after V lost 6 bases and J lost 0 bases. Germline assignment: CDR1 MDHEN and CDR2 SYDVKM. This CDR3 has 15 amino acids. The CDR3 reads CASRTTGASGNTIYF. The CDR3 DNA sequence: TGTGCCAGCAGGACTACAGGGGCCTCTGGAAACACCATATATTTT.